These 25 T cell receptor beta chains were all obtained from the same sample, sequenced in a study of CD8+CD57+ T cells in acquired aplastic anemia. Researchers used genomic DNA as the template to profile TCR beta VDJ and CDR3. TCRdb fed the reads into MiXCR, producing one record per CDR3 protein. The data show some 240,000 distinct CDR3 sequences, about 37% seen once. The sequencing sample was made of sorted CD4+, CD8+, or CD8+CD57+ T cells (not recorded which) from PBMCs. The receptors originated from a human donor in good health, serving as a control.

This clonotype was counted a few times. V and J are TRBV5-5 and TRBJ1-6; no reliable D call. The CDR3 covers 16 residues. The germline V and J ends were trimmed by 1 base and 10 bases, with 18 bases remaining between them. Germline CDR1 reads SGHKS; CDR2 reads YYEKEE (reference sequence). The CDR3 coding sequence is TGTGCCAGCAGCTTGTTGGGGAAATTTTTCAAATCACCCCTCCACTTT. It specifies CASSLLGKFFKSPLHF.

The chain is built from TRBV28 and TRBJ2-2; TRBD1 might be the D (5 bases). The CDR3 loop spans 13 amino acids. With 2 bases removed from V and 12 bases from J, the gap between germline ends came to 13 bases. Germline V gives CDR1 MDHEN, CDR2 SYDVKM. CDR3 in amino acids: CASSLTPGPKLFF. The CDR3 region has the DNA TGTGCCAGCAGTTTAACGCCAGGGCCGAAGCTGTTTTTT.

This clonotype was picked up many times. V and J are TRBV10-3 and TRBJ1-1; D gene ambiguous. Deletions cut 8 bases from V and 0 bases from J, with 16 bases between. Germline lookup yields CDR1 ENHRY and CDR2 SYGVKD. CDR3 length: 15 amino acids. The CDR3 spells CAIGTGPLLNTEAFF. The CDR3 DNA sequence: TGTGCCATCGGCACCGGGCCCCTTTTGAACACTGAAGCTTTCTTT.

The chain employs TRBV2 and TRBJ1-2; D ambiguous. The CDR3 consists of 12 residues. Trimming took 2 bases from V and 4 from J, leaving 5 bases between them. From germline, CDR1 is SNHLY and CDR2 FYNNEI. The CDR3, as DNA: TGTGCCAGCAGTGAAAACAGCTATGGCTACACCTTC. It encodes CASSENSYGYTF.

The rearrangement uses TRBV5-1 and TRBJ1-4; D uncertain. The V end lost 0 bases, the J end lost 8 bases, and 11 bases lay between the germline ends. Germline assignment: CDR1 SGHRS and CDR2 YFSETQ. The CDR3 spans 14 residues. DNA of the CDR3: TGCGCCAGCAGCTTGGGTAAACCGGGGGAAAAACTGTTTTTT. The encoded protein is CASSLGKPGEKLFF.

The chain couples TRBV19 to TRBJ2-3; maybe TRBD1 (5 bases). The CDR3 length is 11 residues. The V end was cut by 5 bases, the J end by 11 bases, with 11 bases between. Germline CDR1 is LNHDA and CDR2 is SQIVND (reference sequence). CDR3 sequence: CASSPGIEQYF. In DNA, the CDR3 is TGTGCCAGTAGTCCAGGGATCGAGCAGTATTTT.

This clonotype occurred many times. The chain joins TRBV6-2 or TRBV6-3 to TRBJ1-5; no definite D call. Germline CDR1 is MNHEY and CDR2 is SVGEGT. There are 12 residues in the CDR3. The germline V and J ends were trimmed by 2 bases and 9 bases, with 8 bases remaining between them. CDR3 in amino acids: CASSYPVRPQHF. For the CDR3, the DNA is TGTGCCAGCAGTTACCCCGTACGGCCCCAGCATTTT.

This clonotype was detected many times. V usage is TRBV2 and J usage is TRBJ2-7; D gene ambiguous. The CDR3 has 13 residues. The germline V and J ends were trimmed by 6 bases and 2 bases, with 11 bases remaining between them. The V gene's germline CDR1 is SNHLY and CDR2 FYNNEI. CDR3 amino acids: CASRPFGAYEQYF. The DNA for the CDR3 is TGTGCCAGCAGGCCCTTTGGGGCCTACGAGCAGTACTTC.

There are a few counts of this clonotype. This chain joins TRBV29-1 and TRBJ1-1, with 7 positions matching TRBD1. V gave up 4 bases and J gave up 5 bases; unmatched junction bases: 4. CDR3 length: 12 amino acids. The V gene's germline CDR1 is SQVTM and CDR2 ANQGSEA. The chain's CDR3 is CSVGNRGTEAFF. The CDR3 DNA follows: TGCAGCGTTGGTAACAGGGGAACTGAAGCTTTCTTT.

CDR3 loop: CASSPEQGHEQYF. In DNA form, the CDR3 reads TGTGCCAGCAGTCCGGAACAGGGGCACGAGCAGTACTTC. The chain combines TRBV2 with TRBJ2-7; 7 bases are a match to TRBD1. Germline CDR1 is SNHLY and CDR2 is FYNNEI. Trimming cost V 5 bases and J 5 bases; bases outside gene matches: 6. This CDR3 contains 13 residues.

This clonotype has a handful of counts. The chain couples TRBV6-4 to TRBJ2-1; D not certain. This CDR3 contains 17 residues. Trimming took 0 bases from V and 4 from J, leaving 16 bases between them. Germline values: CDR1 MRHNA, CDR2 SNTAGT. As DNA, the CDR3 is TGTGCCAGCAGTGACTCGTTGATATCAGTTGCGTACAATGAGCAGTTCTTC. Translation gives CASSDSLISVAYNEQFF.

The chain joins TRBV2 to TRBJ1-4, with 8 nucleotides matching TRBD1. V dropped 6 bases and J dropped 5; count of bases not matched to a gene: 8. CDR1 is SNHLY and CDR2 is FYNNEI in the germline V gene. The CDR3 loop spans 15 amino acids. The CDR3 loop reads CASSSTRTGNEKLFF. The CDR3, as DNA: TGTGCCAGCAGCTCCACCCGGACAGGGAATGAAAAACTGTTTTTT.

The V gene is TRBV5-5, the J gene TRBJ2-7; 10 nucleotides align to TRBD1. This CDR3 region has 14 residues. Trimming cost V 7 bases and J 4 bases; bases outside gene matches: 8. Germline V gives CDR1 SGHKS, CDR2 YYEKEE (reference sequence). As DNA, the CDR3 is TGTGCCAGCTCCGTGGGGACAGGGGTATACGAGCAGTACTTC. It is translated as CASSVGTGVYEQYF.

This clonotype occurred many times. V is TRBV2 and J is TRBJ2-7; TRBD1 matches 12 bases. The CDR3 is made up of 15 amino acids. The junction had 7 bases not matched to a gene; V was cut back by 6 bases and J by 4 bases. CDR1 SNHLY and CDR2 FYNNEI come from the germline V gene. CDR3 DNA sequence: TGTGCCAGCAGAGGTCCGGGACAGGGGGCTTACGAGCAGTACTTC. This gives the protein CASRGPGQGAYEQYF.

Ten or more counts support this clonotype. V is TRBV5-1 and J is TRBJ2-3, with 8 bases that match TRBD1. The CDR3 is 13 amino acids. V was clipped by 4 bases and J by 5 bases; unmatched bases: 3. CDR1 and CDR2 from the germline V gene are SGHRS and YFSETQ. The CDR3 region is CASSRQGIDTQYF. CDR3 sequence (DNA): TGCGCCAGCAGCCGACAGGGGATAGATACGCAGTATTTT.

This clonotype was observed many times. V and J are TRBV7-2 and TRBJ2-2; 7 positions match TRBD1. V lost 2 bases, J lost 6 bases, and 3 bases stayed unmatched. Germline CDR1 SGHTA, CDR2 FQGNSA. This CDR3 comprises 14 residues. CDR3 amino acids: CASSLRQGAGELFF. As DNA, the CDR3 is TGTGCCAGCAGCTTACGGCAGGGGGCCGGGGAGCTGTTTTTT.

CDR3 bases: TGTGCCAGTAGTATCCCTGGAAACACCATATATTTT. Its translation: CASSIPGNTIYF. The chain uses TRBV19 and TRBJ1-3; no clear D gene. Deletions cut 3 bases from V and 2 bases from J, with 2 bases between. CDR1 and CDR2 (germline): LNHDA, SQIVND (reference sequence). The CDR3 is 12 amino acids.

This rearrangement joins TRBV6-1 to TRBJ2-5; possibly TRBD2 for D (5 bases). This CDR3 is 15 amino acids long. Germline loops: CDR1 MNHNS, CDR2 SASEGT. V gave up 6 bases and J gave up 4 bases, with 18 bases separating them. CDR3 protein: CASRREGGPPETQYF. In nucleotides, the CDR3 is TGTGCCAGCAGGCGCGAGGGTGGGCCCCCAGAGACCCAGTACTTC.

The chain couples TRBV4-2 to TRBJ1-2; 8 nucleotides line up with TRBD1. The CDR3 has 16 amino acids. Germline lookup yields CDR1 LGHNA and CDR2 YNFKEQ. J was trimmed by 4 bases and V by 4 bases; bases with no gene match: 11. CDR3 DNA: TGTGCCAGCAGCCCTCAGACAGGGGTCGTAGTCTATGGCTACACCTTC. Translating it yields CASSPQTGVVVYGYTF.

This clonotype occurred many times. CDR3 in DNA: TGCAGTGCCAGATCCTCAGAGACCCAGTACTTC. Translated, it gives CSARSSETQYF. V is TRBV20-1 and J is TRBJ2-5; D not certain. V was clipped by 6 bases and J by 4 bases, with 9 bases between them. Germline V lookup: CDR1 DFQATT, CDR2 SNEGSKA (reference sequence). This CDR3 spans 11 amino acids.

The rearrangement uses TRBV4-2 and TRBJ2-7, with D perhaps being TRBD1 or TRBD2 (5 bases each). The CDR3 is made up of 17 amino acids. Germline V gene data show CDR1 as LGHNA and CDR2 as YNFKEQ. V dropped 0 bases and J dropped 3 bases, with 18 bases sitting between them. The CDR3 reads CASSQDGLEGPFYEQYF. The CDR3 coding sequence is TGTGCCAGCAGCCAAGATGGGCTAGAGGGACCTTTCTACGAGCAGTACTTC.

The rearrangement joins TRBV7-6 to TRBJ2-7; D ambiguous. Per the germline V gene, CDR1 is SGHVS and CDR2 is FNYEAQ. This CDR3 spans 13 amino acids. V was clipped by 2 bases and J by 3 bases, with 8 bases between them. For the CDR3, the DNA is TGTGCCAGCAGCTTATCGCCAGGCTACGAGCAGTACGTC. Protein sequence: CASSLSPGYEQYV.

This clonotype was detected ten times or more. The chain employs TRBV2 and TRBJ2-1; D is ambiguous. Germline CDR1 and CDR2: SNHLY and FYNNEI. The V and J ends lost 2 bases and 2 bases respectively, with 7 bases between them. CDR3 length: 14 amino acids. This CDR3 is CASSEMGAYNEQFF. The CDR3 DNA is TGTGCCAGCAGTGAAATGGGCGCCTACAATGAGCAGTTCTTC. Looking up the rest from reference TRBV2 and TRBJ2-1 gives the full variable domain: EPEVTQTPSHQVTQMGQEVILRCVPISNHLYFYWYRQILGQKVEFLVSFYNNEISEKSEIFDDQFSVERPDGSNFTLKIRSTKLEDSAMYFCASSEMGAYNEQFFGPGTRLTVL.

To note about this clonotype: Germline and junction disagree at one end, which may indicate a read error. This sequence joins TRBV2 and TRBJ1-2; TRBD1 agrees at 9 bases. The CDR3 runs 14 residues. Germline CDR1 SNHLY, CDR2 FYNNEI. The CDR3 nucleotides are TGTGCCATCAGTGCCGGGACAGGGAACTATGGCTACACCTTC. This encodes CAISAGTGNYGYTF. The full variable domain, rest sourced from reference TRBV2 and TRBJ1-2, is EPEVTQTPSHQVTQMGQEVILRCVPISNHLYFYWYRQILGQKVEFLVSFYNNEISEKSEIFDDQFSVERPDGSNFTLKIRSTKLEDSAMYFCAISAGTGNYGYTFGSGTRLTVV.

This clonotype was seen ten or more times. The V and J genes are TRBV19 and TRBJ2-7; possible D gene TRBD2, 6 bases. CDR3 length: 14 amino acids. Per the germline V gene, CDR1 is LNHDA and CDR2 is SQIVND (reference sequence). The V gene lost 5 bases and the J gene lost 0 bases, with 11 bases spanning the gap. CDR3 DNA: TGTGCCAGTAGTGACCGGGGGAGCTCCTACGAGCAGTACTTC. Amino acid sequence: CASSDRGSSYEQYF.